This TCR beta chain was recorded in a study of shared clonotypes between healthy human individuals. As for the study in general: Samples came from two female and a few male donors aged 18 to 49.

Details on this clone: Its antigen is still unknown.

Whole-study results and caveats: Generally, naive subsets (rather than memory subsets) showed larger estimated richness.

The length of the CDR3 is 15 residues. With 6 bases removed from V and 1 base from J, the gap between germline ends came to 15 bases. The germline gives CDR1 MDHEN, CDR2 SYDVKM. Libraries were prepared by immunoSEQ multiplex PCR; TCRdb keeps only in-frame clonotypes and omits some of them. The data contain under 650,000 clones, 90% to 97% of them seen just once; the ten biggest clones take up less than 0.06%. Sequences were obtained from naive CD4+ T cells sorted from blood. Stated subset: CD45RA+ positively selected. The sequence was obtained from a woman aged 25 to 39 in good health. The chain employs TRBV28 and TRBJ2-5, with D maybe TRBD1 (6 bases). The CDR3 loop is CASSPDRGLQETQYF. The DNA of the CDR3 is TGTGCCAGCAGCCCGGACAGAGGCCTCCAAGAGACCCAGTACTTC.